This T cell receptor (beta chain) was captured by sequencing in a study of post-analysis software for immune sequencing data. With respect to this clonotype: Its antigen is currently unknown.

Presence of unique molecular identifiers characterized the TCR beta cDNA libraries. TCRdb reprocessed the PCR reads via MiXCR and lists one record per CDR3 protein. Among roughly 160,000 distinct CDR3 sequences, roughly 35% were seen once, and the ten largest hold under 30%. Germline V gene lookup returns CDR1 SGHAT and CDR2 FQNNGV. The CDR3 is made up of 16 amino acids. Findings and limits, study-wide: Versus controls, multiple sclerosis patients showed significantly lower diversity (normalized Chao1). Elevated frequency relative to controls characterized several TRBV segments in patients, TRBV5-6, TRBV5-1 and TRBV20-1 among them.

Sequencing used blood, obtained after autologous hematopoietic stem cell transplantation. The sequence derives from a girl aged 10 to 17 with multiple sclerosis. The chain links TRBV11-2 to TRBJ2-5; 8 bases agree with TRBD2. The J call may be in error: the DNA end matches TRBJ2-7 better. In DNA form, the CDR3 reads TGTGCCAGCAGCTTAGCTGGGGGGACTAGTCCTTACGAGCAGTACTTC. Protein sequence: CASSLAGGTSPYEQYF.